This T cell receptor beta chain stems from a study of identical twins. TCRdb reprocessed the 5' RACE reads with MiXCR, giving one entry per CDR3 protein. The sample yields hundreds of thousands of distinct CDR3 sequences, roughly 10% seen once. The CDR3 runs 13 residues. V shed 6 bases and J 7 bases; nucleotides not matched to a gene: 9. The V gene's germline CDR1 is MNHEY and CDR2 SVGEGT. The sample was memory (CD45RO+) T cells sorted from blood. The chain is built from TRBV6-2 or TRBV6-3 and TRBJ2-7, with 7 positions matching TRBD2. The clonotype was recovered from a young woman in good health. The CDR3 DNA reads TGTGCCAGCAGACGACTAGCTGTGGTTGAGCAGTACTTC. The encoded protein is CASRRLAVVEQYF.